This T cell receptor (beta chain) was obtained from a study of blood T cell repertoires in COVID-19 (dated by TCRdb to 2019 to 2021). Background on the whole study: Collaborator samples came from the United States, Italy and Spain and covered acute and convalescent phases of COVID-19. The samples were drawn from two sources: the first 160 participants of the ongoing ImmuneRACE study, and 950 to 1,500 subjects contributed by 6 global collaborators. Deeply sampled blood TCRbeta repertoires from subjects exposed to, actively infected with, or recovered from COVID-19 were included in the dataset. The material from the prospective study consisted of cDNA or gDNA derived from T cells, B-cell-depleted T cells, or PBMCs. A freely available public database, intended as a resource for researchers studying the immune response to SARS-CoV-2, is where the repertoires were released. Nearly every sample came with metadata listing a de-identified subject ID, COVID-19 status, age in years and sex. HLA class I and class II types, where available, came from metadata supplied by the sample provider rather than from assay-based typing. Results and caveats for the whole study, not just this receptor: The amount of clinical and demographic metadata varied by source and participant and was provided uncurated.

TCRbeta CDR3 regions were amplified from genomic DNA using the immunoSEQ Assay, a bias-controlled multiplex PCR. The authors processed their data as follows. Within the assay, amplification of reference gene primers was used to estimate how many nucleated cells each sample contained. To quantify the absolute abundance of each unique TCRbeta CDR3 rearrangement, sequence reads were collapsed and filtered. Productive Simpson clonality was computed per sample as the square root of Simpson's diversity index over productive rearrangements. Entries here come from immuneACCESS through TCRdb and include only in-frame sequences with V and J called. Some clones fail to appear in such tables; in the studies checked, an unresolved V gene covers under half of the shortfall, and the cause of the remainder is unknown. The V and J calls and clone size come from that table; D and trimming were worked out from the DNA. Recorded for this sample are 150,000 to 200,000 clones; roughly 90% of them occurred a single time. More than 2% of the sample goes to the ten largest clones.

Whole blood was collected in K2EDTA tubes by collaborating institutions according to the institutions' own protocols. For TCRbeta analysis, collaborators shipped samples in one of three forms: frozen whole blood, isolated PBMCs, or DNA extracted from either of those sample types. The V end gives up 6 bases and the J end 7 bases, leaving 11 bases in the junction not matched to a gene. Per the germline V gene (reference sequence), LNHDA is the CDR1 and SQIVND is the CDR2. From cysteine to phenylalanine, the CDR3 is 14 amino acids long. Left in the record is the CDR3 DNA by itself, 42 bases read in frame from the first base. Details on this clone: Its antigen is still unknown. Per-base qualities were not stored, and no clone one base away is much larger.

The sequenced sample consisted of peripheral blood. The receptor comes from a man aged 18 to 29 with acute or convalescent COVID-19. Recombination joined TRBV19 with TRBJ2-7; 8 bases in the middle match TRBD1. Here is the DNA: TGTGCCAGTAGCCATCCCCAGGGGGCGAGAGAGCAGTACTTC. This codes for CASSHPQGAREQYF. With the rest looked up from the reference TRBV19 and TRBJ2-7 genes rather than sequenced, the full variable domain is DGGITQSPKYLFRKEGQNVTLSCEQNLNHDAMYWYRQDPGQGLRLIYYSQIVNDFQKGDIAEGYSVSREKKESFPLTVTSAQKNPTAFYLCASSHPQGAREQYFGPGTRLTVT.